This T cell receptor beta chain is drawn from a study of T-cell reconstitution after alpha-beta-depleted transplantation in children. Study-wide results and limits: Two months or so post-transplant, alpha-beta T cells reportedly derived from several hundred expanded graft clones. High day-60 TCRbeta diversity in some patients came from surviving recipient T cells and thymic progenitors. T-cell counts and diversity were attributed mostly to newly produced T cells one year after transplant.

For TCRbeta, the library was prepared with unique molecular identifiers. TCRdb called the PCR reads again in MiXCR, with one record for every CDR3 protein. The sample holds 300,000 to 400,000 distinct CDR3 sequences, 16% seen once. From germline, CDR1 is SGHTA and CDR2 FQGNSA. This CDR3 has 13 amino acids. V dropped 1 base and J dropped 4 bases, with 7 bases sitting between them. This clonotype appeared many times. What it binds is not known. The starting material was PBMCs, mostly from graft donor cells, obtained 360 days after TCRalphabeta/CD19-depleted stem cell transplant. The source is a male patient aged 2 to 9 who had a stem cell transplant for acute lymphoblastic leukemia, so the T cells may come from the graft donor. The chain employs TRBV7-2 and TRBJ1-1, with unresolved D. CDR3 sequence reads: CASSLDMLTEAFF. DNA for the CDR3: TGTGCCAGCAGCTTAGACATGCTCACTGAAGCTTTCTTT.